A single sample is the source of the 9 T cell receptor beta chains below, sequenced in a study of Ad26.COV2.S vaccination and SARS-CoV-2 variants. Treatment specified: around 19 received Ad26.COV2.S at low or high dose, single or two shots; roughly 5 received placebo; per-sample allocation not given. Specimen acquisition occurred on day 63 following the initial vaccine or placebo injection. Measured with immunoSEQ multiplex PCR; TCRdb has only the in-frame clones, and not every one. The sample consists of 450,000 to 550,000 clones, 89% of them appearing once. The sequenced sample was peripheral blood, obtained in a trial of Ad26.COV2.S vaccine versus placebo. The origin of the receptors is a person aged 18-65 years who received the Ad26.COV2.S COVID-19 vaccine or a placebo.

The chain combines TRBV5-5 with TRBJ1-6; 8 bases match TRBD1. The V gene end was trimmed by 4 bases and the J gene end by 11 bases; junction bases not matched to a gene: 11. CDR1 SGHKS and CDR2 YYEKEE come from the germline V gene (reference sequence). This CDR3 contains 15 residues. The CDR3 spells CASSPAPGGYAPLHF. In DNA form, the CDR3 reads TGTGCCAGCAGCCCGGCCCCAGGGGGCTATGCACCCCTCCACTTT.

The rearrangement joins TRBV15 to TRBJ2-1, with 12 bases that match TRBD2. Looked up from germline, CDR1 is LNHNV and CDR2 is YYDKDF (reference sequence). The ends lost 0 bases at V and 12 bases at J; junction bases unmatched: 15. The CDR3 is 18 amino acids. In DNA, the CDR3 is TGTGCCACCAGCAGAGAAGTTGGGCTAGCGGGAGGGCGAGCGGTGCAGTTCTTC. Its protein is CATSREVGLAGGRAVQFF. The full variable domain, completed using reference TRBV15 and TRBJ2-1, is DAMVIQNPRYQVTQFGKPVTLSCSQTLNHNVMYWYQQKSSQAPKLLFHYYDKDFNNEADTPDNFQSRRPNTSFCFLDIRSPGLGDTAMYLCATSREVGLAGGRAVQFFGPGTRLTVL.

This clone was observed a single time. This chain uses TRBV19 with TRBJ1-2, with 7 bases lining up with TRBD1. With 4 bases clipped from V and 4 bases from J, the junction kept 18 bases outside the gene matches. Germline V gene data show CDR1 as LNHDA and CDR2 as SQIVND (reference sequence). This CDR3 has 18 residues. The CDR3 reads CASSTTDHRDSFLYGYTF. Written as DNA, the CDR3 is TGTGCCAGTAGTACGACTGACCATCGGGACAGCTTTCTCTATGGCTACACCTTC.

This clone has a single count. The CDR3 region has the DNA TGTGCCATCGGGGAGGGTGATACGCAGTATTTT. Protein: CAIGEGDTQYF. This chain links TRBV10-3 with TRBJ2-3; 7 bases are shared with TRBD2. V was pared by 8 bases and J by 6 bases, with 2 bases of the junction left unmatched. The CDR3 contains 11 residues. The germline V gene has CDR1 ENHRY and CDR2 SYGVKD.

This rearrangement joins TRBV7-2 to TRBJ1-6, with D tentatively TRBD1 (5 bases). V shed 2 bases and J shed 10 bases, with 12 bases lying between them. The germline gives CDR1 SGHTA, CDR2 FQGNSA. The CDR3 covers 14 residues. The DNA of the CDR3 is TGTGCCAGCAGCTTATTTGTGGGGGGATCACCCCTCCACTTT. It encodes CASSLFVGGSPLHF.

This chain connects TRBV5-1 to TRBJ1-1; D uncertain. Germline V gene sequence: CDR1 SGHRS, CDR2 YFSETQ. There are 16 residues in the CDR3. Trimming removed 0 bases at V and 0 bases at J, with 12 bases between. The CDR3 nucleotides read TGCGCCAGCAGCTTGGCGCTAATGGGCATGAACACTGAAGCTTTCTTT. Its translation: CASSLALMGMNTEAFF.

The chain is built from TRBV3-1 (or the pseudogene TRBV3-2) and TRBJ1-6, with D hard to call. The CDR3 is 13 residues long. Germline-derived CDR1 and CDR2 are LGHDT and YNNKEL (reference sequence). The V end lost 4 bases, the J end lost 7 bases, and 8 bases lay between the germline ends. CDR3 sequence (DNA): TGTGCCAGCAGCCCGGACCCCAATTCACCCCTCCACTTT. Amino acids: CASSPDPNSPLHF.

The chain is built from TRBV7-9 and TRBJ1-1; the D is unclear. This CDR3 region has 14 residues. Germline CDR1 and CDR2: SEHNR and FQNEAQ (reference sequence). The V gene lost 4 bases and the J gene lost 1 base, with 10 bases spanning the gap. The CDR3 coding sequence is TGTGCCAGCAGCTACGGACGGACGAACACTGAAGCTTTCTTT. It translates to CASSYGRTNTEAFF.

The V call is TRBV5-1, the J call TRBJ2-3; tentatively, D is TRBD1 (5 bases). The germline V gene encodes CDR1 SGHRS and CDR2 YFSETQ. Trimming removed 0 bases at V and 2 bases at J, with 7 bases between. There are 14 residues in the CDR3. This CDR3 reads CASSLGQITDTQYF. The CDR3 DNA follows: TGCGCCAGCAGCTTGGGACAGATCACAGATACGCAGTATTTT.